The T cell receptor (beta chain) under discussion was sequenced for a study of PD-1 blockade in classical Hodgkin lymphoma (dated by TCRdb to about 2020). Context from the whole study: Nivolumab dosing was 3 mg/kg intravenously every 2 weeks, continuing until either disease progression or unacceptable toxicity. The study used CyTOF and TCR beta sequencing to define a peripheral blood immune signature of response to PD-1 blockade in classical Hodgkin lymphoma.

Genomic DNA was isolated using the Qiagen DNeasy kit from unsorted PBMCs as well as from negatively selected CD4+ and CD8+ fractions. Amplification of TCR beta CDR3 regions was done by immunoSEQ multiplex PCR with primers that anneal to V and J segments. A synthetic immune receptor repertoire was used to minimize amplification bias, and remaining bias was computationally removed after sequencing. The paper's processing steps were these. Custom Python scripts were used to quantify repertoire diversity as the Shannon entropy index. Unsorted, CD4+ and CD8+ repertoires were analyzed separately, except for combined analyses in which CD4+ and CD8+ sequences were merged in silico. Clonal expansion was defined as a frequency increase of at least 2-fold after treatment compared with C1D1, and clones undetected at baseline were assigned a pseudocount of 0.5. Singleton clones were defined as clones with 0 or 1 copy at C1D1, and non-singleton clones were defined as clones with 2 or more copies. Clones expanded in unsorted samples were labelled as CD4+, CD8+ or unknown by matching protein sequences in sorted samples from the same patient. Wilcoxon tests on paired samples were used to test changes in diversity from C1D1 to C4D1. Here the immuneACCESS table is served through TCRdb, limited to in-frame sequences with V and J called. Missing clones are a known gap in these copies; in checked studies unresolved V genes cover under half, and the rest lacks a known reason. D and trimming come from the DNA, and the V and J calls and clone size come from that table. The sample table contains some 53,000 clones; only one count was recorded for about 89% of them. The leading ten clones occupy approximately 7% of the sample.

The time point label, read with the paper, signifies: cycle 4 day 1 (C4D1), after 6 weeks of nivolumab. Relapse after autologous stem cell transplantation had occurred in all trial patients, and cohorts A, B and C were distinguished by prior brentuximab vedotin exposure. The trial cohort included more than 55 patients with relapsed/refractory classical Hodgkin lymphoma, and each patient had a best overall response of complete response, partial response or progressive disease. Single-agent nivolumab was administered to trial patients in the multi-cohort phase II CheckMate 205 trial. An independent review committee assessed best overall response by applying the 2007 International Working Group response criteria. PBMCs from the trial were collected at three points: immediately before nivolumab initiation (C1D1), and during therapy at cycle 2 day 1 and cycle 4 day 1. Peripheral blood was collected in 8 mL Vacutainer Cell Preparation Tubes, from which PBMCs were isolated by centrifugation and then cryopreserved.

With respect to this clone: The antigen this receptor binds is unknown. Base quality data are lacking; no much larger clone is found one base away.

Overall results and qualifications from the work: The study was limited to a single clinical trial cohort, and causes of repertoire differences, possibly disease activity or prior therapy, remained undefined. Baseline TCR diversity was reported as lower in newly diagnosed patients than in healthy donors, and lower still in relapsed/refractory patients. CD4+ but not CD8+ TCR diversity rose significantly by C4D1 (p=0.0027 vs p=0.16), most apparent in complete responders (p=0.02). Among trial patients, those achieving complete response had baseline diversity similar to that of newly diagnosed patients, while diversity was significantly lower in partial responders and progressors. Lower diversity was seen in patients whose nivolumab began less than 1 year after ASCT, and these patients were left out of later analyses so that immune reconstitution would not confound the results.

Sequences were derived from peripheral blood mononuclear cells (PBMCs), sampled before the fourth cycle of nivolumab. This clonotype originated in a human donor with classical Hodgkin lymphoma.

The DNA sequence is as follows: TGCGCCAGCCGCCGGGCTCAAGGAGAGACCCAGTACTTC. This translates into CASRRAQGETQYF. The chain is assembled from TRBV5-1 and TRBJ2-5; too little of a D gene remains to name it. The CDR3, cysteine through phenylalanine, is 13 amino acids long. The read is trimmed to its CDR3 DNA, 39 bases read in frame from base 1. V lost 7 bases and J lost 4 bases; the stretch between them is 14 bases long. In the germline V gene, CDR1 corresponds to SGHRS and CDR2 to YFSETQ.